Each of the 12 T cell receptor beta chains below was sequenced from the same sample in a study of OX40 agonist ivuxolimab in advanced cancers. Sequencing used immunoSEQ multiplex PCR; TCRdb keeps in-frame clones, though not all of them. The sample holds more than 55,000 clones; roughly 92% are singletons and the top ten take around 15%. The sample in question was CD4+ or CD8+ T cells sorted from blood, obtained in a trial of the OX40 agonist ivuxolimab. These receptors all come from an adult with an advanced solid tumor such as melanoma, head and neck, liver or kidney cancer.

The rearrangement uses TRBV11-3 and TRBJ2-3; 7 bases map to TRBD2. The germline V gene has CDR1 SGHNT and CDR2 YENEEA. The CDR3 is 15 amino acids. With V trimmed by 5 bases and J by 1 base, 6 bases remained unmatched. The CDR3 sequence: CASSPRGGGTDTQYF. CDR3 DNA sequence: TGTGCCAGCAGCCCTCGTGGGGGGGGCACAGATACGCAGTATTTT.

The chain uses TRBV9 and TRBJ2-7; 8 bases align to TRBD2. This CDR3 region has 15 residues. The J segment lost 4 bases and the V segment lost 0 bases, leaving 6 bases of the junction unmatched. Germline V gene lookup returns CDR1 SGDLS and CDR2 YYNGEE. The CDR3 sequence is CASSVGISGVYEQYF. The CDR3 DNA sequence: TGTGCCAGCAGCGTAGGTATTAGCGGGGTATACGAGCAGTACTTC.

The CDR3 nucleotides read TGTGCCAGCAGCTTAGAGGGACAGGATAATGAAAAACTGTTTTTT. Residues: CASSLEGQDNEKLFF. This sequence joins TRBV11-2 and TRBJ1-4; 8 bases align to TRBD1. After removal of 0 bases from V and 4 bases from J, the junction contained 1 base not matched to a gene. The CDR3 extends over 15 amino acids. The germline CDR1 and CDR2 sequences are SGHAT and FQNNGV.

This chain uses TRBV14 with TRBJ2-1, with no clear D. The CDR3 spans 13 residues. Germline V lookup: CDR1 SGHDN, CDR2 FVKESK. V gave up 2 bases and J gave up 5 bases, with 7 bases separating them. The CDR3 coding sequence is TGTGCCAGCAGCCAAAAAGGGAACAATGAGCAGTTCTTC. Amino acids: CASSQKGNNEQFF.

The CDR3, as DNA: TGTGCCACCAGCAGATCCCAGGTGGGCTACGAGCAGTACTTC. This translates into CATSRSQVGYEQYF. The gene calls are TRBV15 and TRBJ2-7, with no clear D. Trimming left V 2 bases short and J 3 bases short, with 11 bases between. Germline V gene lookup returns CDR1 LNHNV and CDR2 YYDKDF (reference sequence). The CDR3 is made up of 14 amino acids.

This sequence joins TRBV6-1 and TRBJ2-5; the match to TRBD1 covers 11 bases. CDR3 length: 14 residues. Germline CDR1 MNHNS, CDR2 SASEGT. V shed 8 bases and J 5 bases; nucleotides not matched to a gene: 7. Written as DNA, the CDR3 is TGTGCCAGCCAGAGGGACAGGGGGTGGGAGACCCAGTACTTC. Amino acids: CASQRDRGWETQYF.

The chain recombines TRBV27 with TRBJ2-2, with 11 bases aligning to TRBD2. Unmatched junction bases numbered 4, after V lost 4 bases and J lost 3 bases. The CDR3 spans 16 residues. Per germline, CDR1 MNHEY and CDR2 SMNVEV (reference sequence). The DNA for the CDR3 is TGTGCCAGCAGTTCGGGACTAGCGGAGTACACCGGGGAGCTGTTTTTT. It translates to CASSSGLAEYTGELFF.

This clone was seen a handful of times. The chain recombines TRBV6-5 with TRBJ2-1; D not resolved. The CDR3 spans 13 residues. Trimming took 6 bases from V and 6 from J, leaving 12 bases between them. CDR1 is MNHEY and CDR2 is SVGAGI in the germline V gene. The DNA of the CDR3 is TGTGCCAGCAGCCCGACACTTCTCAATGAGCAGTTCTTC. Protein product: CASSPTLLNEQFF.

The gene calls are TRBV7-9 and TRBJ2-1; possible D gene TRBD2, 7 bases. V was pared by 9 bases and J by 3 bases, with 21 bases between. The CDR3 runs to 16 residues. Germline-derived CDR1 and CDR2 are SEHNR and FQNEAQ (reference sequence). The CDR3 nucleotides read TGTGCCAGTTATCCGGCGACGGGGGGCGTCTACAATGAGCAGTTCTTC. Protein sequence: CASYPATGGVYNEQFF.

This sequence joins TRBV29-1 and TRBJ2-3; 8 nucleotides line up with TRBD2. From germline, CDR1 is SQVTM and CDR2 ANQGSEA. The CDR3 runs 16 residues. V dropped 3 bases and J dropped 0; count of bases not matched to a gene: 8. CDR3 coding DNA: TGCAGCGTTGAGATAACGGGAGGGCCGAGCACAGATACGCAGTATTTT. Its translation: CSVEITGGPSTDTQYF.

This chain links TRBV6-1 with TRBJ1-1; D ambiguous. CDR1 is MNHNS, CDR2 SASEGT, per germline. The CDR3 has 13 residues. Trimming removed 7 bases at V and 4 bases at J, with 13 bases between. CDR3 in amino acids: CASKQKVGTEAFF. The CDR3, as DNA: TGTGCCAGCAAACAAAAAGTAGGCACTGAAGCTTTCTTT.

The V call is TRBV27, the J call TRBJ2-1; 9 bases align to TRBD1. Looked up from germline, CDR1 is MNHEY and CDR2 is SMNVEV (reference sequence). Trimming removed 7 bases from V and 2 bases from J; junction bases left unmatched: 6. There are 15 residues in the CDR3. The CDR3 sequence is CASNSGTGPYNEQFF. CDR3 sequence (DNA): TGTGCCAGCAACTCCGGGACAGGGCCCTACAATGAGCAGTTCTTC.